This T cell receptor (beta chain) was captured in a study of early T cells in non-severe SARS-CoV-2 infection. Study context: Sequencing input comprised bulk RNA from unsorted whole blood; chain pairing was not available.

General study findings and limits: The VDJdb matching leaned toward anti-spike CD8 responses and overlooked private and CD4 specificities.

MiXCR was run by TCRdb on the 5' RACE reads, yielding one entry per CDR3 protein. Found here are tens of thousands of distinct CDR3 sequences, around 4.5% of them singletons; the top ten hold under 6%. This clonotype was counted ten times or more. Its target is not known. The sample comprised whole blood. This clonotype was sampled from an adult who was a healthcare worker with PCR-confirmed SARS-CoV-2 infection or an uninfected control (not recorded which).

CDR3 DNA: TGTGCCAGCAGTTTAGGATCAGACTATGGCTACACCTTC. It specifies CASSLGSDYGYTF. The rearrangement uses TRBV28 and TRBJ1-2; D unclear. Germline CDR1 is MDHEN and CDR2 is SYDVKM. Deletions cut 2 bases from V and 3 bases from J, with 7 bases between. The CDR3 sequence is 13 residues long.